Listed below are T cell receptor beta chains from one sample, sequenced in a study of T cells in localized non-small cell lung cancer. Method: immunoSEQ multiplex PCR; TCRdb's copy keeps in-frame clones and lacks some. The table includes tens of thousands of clones, about 92% detected once. The source was peripheral blood, collected before any cancer treatment. The receptors here all came from a female donor of 60 years or more with stage I lung adenocarcinoma. Each CDR3 is given with its conserved first and last residue. The D gene is left open where the match is weak. Not all rows give a size; the values are once, few, many and, for expanded clones, a class.

CDR3 length	V gene	J gene	D gene	clone size	CDR3 DNA	CDR3 protein
15	TRBV15	TRBJ1-3	TRBD1	-	TGTGCCACCAGCATTGACAGGGGATCTGGAAACACCATATATTTT	CATSIDRGSGNTIYF
16	TRBV28	TRBJ2-3	TRBD2	-	TGTGCCAGCAGCCGAGGGACTAGCGGTCGAACTGATACGCAGTATTTT	CASSRGTSGRTDTQYF
13	TRBV10-3	TRBJ1-5	TRBD1	-	TGTGCCATCAGGGACAGGGACTCTCAGCCCCAGCATTTT	CAIRDRDSQPQHF
13	TRBV11-1	TRBJ1-2	-	-	TGTGCCAGCAGCTTAGGCTGGGACTATGGCTACACCTTC	CASSLGWDYGYTF
17	TRBV7-9	TRBJ1-6	-	-	TGTGCCAGCACCCAAAGAGGCTCCCGGGGCTCTTTTCGCCCCCTCCACTTT	CASTQRGSRGSFRPLHF
14	TRBV5-1	TRBJ1-1	-	once	TGCGCCAGCAGCCCAGACGGAAGAAACACTGAAGCTTTCTTT	CASSPDGRNTEAFF
11	TRBV6-5	TRBJ2-1	-	-	TGTGCCAGCAGTTACCAAGGTGGGCAGTTCTTC	CASSYQGGQFF
16	TRBV6-4	TRBJ1-2	-	once	TGTGCCAGCAGTGACTCGAGTCGGGGTGGCTACTATGGCTACACCTTC	CASSDSSRGGYYGYTF
15	TRBV19	TRBJ1-2	TRBD1	-	TGTGCCAGTAGTGTCACGACAGGGGCTAGCTATGGCTACACCTTC	CASSVTTGASYGYTF
16	TRBV6-1	TRBJ2-3	TRBD2	-	TGTGCCAGCAGTGCGGGACTAGCGGGGTTCATTGCTACGCAGTATTTT	CASSAGLAGFIATQYF
12	TRBV2	TRBJ1-2	-	-	TGTGCCAGCACCCCAGAAAACTATGGCTACACCTTC	CASTPENYGYTF
13	TRBV27	TRBJ1-1	-	-	TGTGCCACTAAGGGGGTCGCATACACTGAAGCTTTCTTT	CATKGVAYTEAFF
13	TRBV29-1	TRBJ1-1	-	-	TGCAGCGTTGAAGAACAGCAGAACACTGAAGCTTTCTTT	CSVEEQQNTEAFF
15	TRBV7-2	TRBJ1-2	-	-	TGTGCCAGCAGCTTAAAGACAGAGGAGGGCTATGGCTACACCTTC	CASSLKTEEGYGYTF
11	TRBV5-5	TRBJ1-1	-	few	TGTGCCAGCAGCTTACAGGAGGGGGCTTTCTTT	CASSLQEGAFF
19	TRBV27	TRBJ2-7	-	-	TGTGCCAGCAGTTTATCGGGGTCCTCCTTATGGATAGGGGCCTACGAGCAGTACTTC	CASSLSGSSLWIGAYEQYF
15	TRBV9	TRBJ1-6	TRBD1	-	TGTGCCAGCAGCCGGGGACAGGGGTTTTTTACACCCCTCCACTTT	CASSRGQGFFTPLHF
14	TRBV19	TRBJ1-2	-	-	TGTGCCAGTAGTATATCGGCAGGGGCAGGCGGCTACACCTTC	CASSISAGAGGYTF
15	TRBV4-1	TRBJ1-2	-	-	TGCGCCAGCAGCCAGGCAGGGGTCGGGTACTATGGCTACACCTTC	CASSQAGVGYYGYTF
14	TRBV28	TRBJ1-5	TRBD1	-	TGTGCCAGCAGTTCACTACAGGGGAATCAGCCCCAGCATTTT	CASSSLQGNQPQHF
13	TRBV6-1	TRBJ1-1	TRBD1	-	TGTGCCAGCAGTACGACAGGGGACACTGAAGCTTTCTTT	CASSTTGDTEAFF
13	TRBV5-1	TRBJ1-2	TRBD1	-	TGCGCCAGCAGTCAAGGGGGCGAGGTTGGCTACACCTTC	CASSQGGEVGYTF
16	TRBV9	TRBJ2-5	TRBD2	once	TGTGCCAGCAGCGACTTTTCGCGGGGGGGAGTAGAGACCCAGTACTTC	CASSDFSRGGVETQYF
15	TRBV19	TRBJ2-1	-	once	TGTGCCAGTAGTATAGGCCGGCTAGCGAGCAATGAGCAGTTCTTC	CASSIGRLASNEQFF
15	TRBV13	TRBJ2-7	TRBD1	-	TGTGCCAGCAGCTTTACAGGGGTGGCTTCCTACGAGCAGTACTTC	CASSFTGVASYEQYF
17	TRBV5-1	TRBJ2-6	TRBD1	-	TGCGCCAGCAGCTCCGGGACAGGCCGCTCTGGGGCCAACGTCCTGACTTTC	CASSSGTGRSGANVLTF
14	TRBV7-9	TRBJ1-1	TRBD1	-	TGTGCCAGCAGCCGGGACAGGATCCACGCTGAAGCTTTCTTT	CASSRDRIHAEAFF
14	TRBV2	TRBJ1-1	-	-	TGTGCCAGCGGCGGCAGGGATGAGAACACTGAAGCTTTCTTT	CASGGRDENTEAFF
14	TRBV5-1	TRBJ1-4	-	-	TGCGCCAGCAGCCCCAGGGCCACTAATGAAAAACTGTTTTTT	CASSPRATNEKLFF
12	TRBV2	TRBJ1-2	-	few	TGTGCCAGCACGGAGGCGGGCTATGGCTACACCTTC	CASTEAGYGYTF
15	TRBV7-9	TRBJ1-1	TRBD1	-	TGTGCCAGCAGCCATCCCGTGACAGGGAGAACTGAAGCTTTCTTT	CASSHPVTGRTEAFF
15	TRBV9	TRBJ1-1	TRBD1	-	TGTGCCAGCAGCCTTGGAACAGGGGAATGGGCTGAAGCTTTCTTT	CASSLGTGEWAEAFF
14	TRBV4-1	TRBJ2-6	-	-	TGCGCCAGCAGCCAAGGTAATGGGGCCAACGTCCTGACTTTC	CASSQGNGANVLTF
14	TRBV5-1	TRBJ1-1	-	-	TGCGCCAGCAGCTTCCGGGGGGAAGACACTGAAGCTTTCTTT	CASSFRGEDTEAFF
13	TRBV5-8	TRBJ2-3	-	-	TGTGCCAGCAGACCCAGGGGGGACGATACGCAGTATTTT	CASRPRGDDTQYF
17	TRBV7-9	TRBJ2-7	-	-	TGTGCCAGCAGCCGCGCCAGGGGATACGCCACCTCCTACGAGCAGTACTTC	CASSRARGYATSYEQYF
17	TRBV9	TRBJ2-3	TRBD2	-	TGTGCCAGCAGCTTCCGAGGGACTAGCGGGGGGTGGGATACGCAGTATTTT	CASSFRGTSGGWDTQYF
15	TRBV7-9	TRBJ2-1	-	-	TGTGCCAGCAGGGGCGATAATCATGTTTACAATGAGCAGTTCTTC	CASRGDNHVYNEQFF
14	TRBV7-9	TRBJ2-2	-	-	TGTGCCAGCAGCTACAGGCTGGACACCGGGGAGCTGTTTTTT	CASSYRLDTGELFF
15	TRBV9	TRBJ1-5	-	once	TGTGCCAGCAGCAACTACCCGGGGGGGAGTCAGCCCCAGCATTTT	CASSNYPGGSQPQHF
15	TRBV6-5	TRBJ2-4	-	-	TGTGCCAGCAGTACGGGACGGGGGCCCAGAAACATTCAGTACTTC	CASSTGRGPRNIQYF
14	TRBV5-5	TRBJ1-5	-	once	TGTGCCAGCAGCCTGACATGGGGCAATCAGCCCCAGCATTTT	CASSLTWGNQPQHF
14	TRBV5-1	TRBJ2-4	TRBD1	-	TGCGCCAGCAGCGTAACAGGGGGCACAAACATTCAGTACTTC	CASSVTGGTNIQYF
14	TRBV19	TRBJ1-5	-	-	TGTGCCAGTGGCAGGGCAAACAGCAATCAGCCCCAGCATTTT	CASGRANSNQPQHF
15	TRBV7-9	TRBJ2-7	TRBD1	-	TGTGCCAGCACCCTCCGGGACAGGGGGTCCTACGAGCAGTACTTC	CASTLRDRGSYEQYF
15	TRBV25-1	TRBJ1-4	TRBD1	-	TGTGCCAGCAGTGATCTCCAGGGGGCTGGTAAAAAACTGTTTTTT	CASSDLQGAGKKLFF
13	TRBV18	TRBJ1-1	-	-	TGTGCCAGCTCACCCCTCGAGAACACTGAAGCTTTCTTT	CASSPLENTEAFF
15	TRBV19	TRBJ1-2	-	-	TGTGCCAGTAGGGAGGTGTTTAATCTGGACTATGGCTACACCTTC	CASREVFNLDYGYTF
16	TRBV14	TRBJ2-1	TRBD1	-	TGTGCCAGCAGCCAAATGAAGACAGGGCTTGTAAATGAGCAGTTCTTC	CASSQMKTGLVNEQFF
15	TRBV7-9	TRBJ1-1	-	once	TGTGCCAGCAGCTTCGAGGGAGGGGGGAACACTGAAGCTTTCTTT	CASSFEGGGNTEAFF
15	TRBV18	TRBJ2-1	-	-	TGTGCCAGCTCAAAAACGGACAACCCGGGCAATGAGCAGTTCTTC	CASSKTDNPGNEQFF
14	TRBV6-1	TRBJ1-5	TRBD1	once	TGTGCCAGCAGCATCCGGACAGGGATTCAGCCCCAGCATTTT	CASSIRTGIQPQHF
15	TRBV5-5	TRBJ2-2	-	-	TGTGCCAGCAGCTTGGGGATCACGAACACCGGGGAGCTGTTTTTT	CASSLGITNTGELFF
13	TRBV9	TRBJ2-1	TRBD2	-	TGTGCCAGCAGCGCCCTTAGCGGGGGCTGGCAGTTCTTC	CASSALSGGWQFF
14	TRBV10-2	TRBJ2-1	-	-	TGCGCCAGCAGTGAGTCGTGGGAGGTTGGTGAGCAGTTCTTC	CASSESWEVGEQFF
14	TRBV28	TRBJ1-2	-	-	TGTGCCAGCAGCAGCAGGGGTGGAGGTTATGGCTACACCTTC	CASSSRGGGYGYTF
15	TRBV14	TRBJ2-2	-	-	TGTGCCAGCAGCCAAGAACCCAGAGGTCACGGGGAGCTGTTTTTT	CASSQEPRGHGELFF
16	TRBV4-1	TRBJ2-3	TRBD2	once	TGCGCCAGCAGCCACGGAGCTAGCGGGGGGACAGATACGCAGTATTTT	CASSHGASGGTDTQYF
15	TRBV4-1	TRBJ2-7	TRBD1	-	TGCGCCAGCAGCCAAACCGGGACAGTAACCTACGAGCAGTACTTC	CASSQTGTVTYEQYF
12	TRBV27	TRBJ2-3	-	-	TGTGCCAGCAGCCCCCGCACAGATACGCAGTATTTT	CASSPRTDTQYF